Listed here is a single T cell receptor beta chain. There are many counts of this clonotype. What antigen it recognizes has not been identified. No base qualities exist here, and no much larger clone lies one base off it. Looking up the germline V gene yields CDR1 MDHEN and CDR2 SYDVKM. The CDR3, cysteine through phenylalanine, is 15 amino acids long. Only CDR3 DNA remains: 45 bases, in frame from the first base. Trimming leaves V shorter by 6 bases and J shorter by 6 bases, with the junction holding 12 bases beyond the gene matches. The 35 to 40 donors, aged about 6 to 90 years, were systemically healthy Caucasian individuals from Russia. Around 9.9 milliliters of peripheral blood were collected from each donor into EDTA-treated Vacutainer tubes. Ficoll-Paque density-gradient centrifugation was used to isolate PBMCs, with at least 6 million obtained per sample. Trizol reagent was used to extract total RNA from PBMCs, with at least 5.5 micrograms per sample. For every donor, flow cytometry on a PBMC aliquot measured the percentage of naive CD45RAhigh/CD27high T cells.

The receptor library was made with 5' RACE. TCRdb names Illumina HiSeq 2500 as the instrument used. A second about 7 to 12 cycle PCR used a sample-barcoded 5' primer and a J-beta primer mix. A template-switch 5' adaptor carrying 12 random nucleotides introduced a unique molecular identifier onto each TCR beta cDNA molecule. At least 2.5 million CDR3-containing paired-end reads were obtained from each sample. First-strand cDNA synthesis was performed from all RNA using the Mint cDNA synthesis kit, with priming by a TRBC-specific oligonucleotide. Following uracil-DNA glycosylase treatment, all cDNA underwent a first 18-cycle PCR with the universal primers M1SS and BC2_uni_R. The original pipeline was this. For normalization, 1 million high-quality reads were randomly selected from each sample, with every read carrying a distinct molecular identifier. Instead of being binned into consensus sequences, reads that shared molecular identifiers were thrown out. MiTCR, with a Q25 quality threshold and the strictest error-elimination algorithm, was used for CDR3 identification, clonotype clustering and error correction. A nonparametric unseen species model with Euler transformation was used to estimate lower-bound total TCR beta diversity. The public reads were reanalyzed by TCRdb: fastp trimming at Q25, MiXCR alignment, in-frame beta chains only. Duplicate CDR3 protein sequences are folded into a single record with the most common DNA and genes. The V and J calls and clone size come from TCRdb's table, not from the authors' own analysis. This sample comprises 630,000 or so distinct CDR3 sequences, roughly 32% of them detected only once. Together, the top ten hold roughly 15% of the sample.

The data were taken from a study of blood T cells in healthy people across ages (dated by TCRdb to the mid-2010s). For the study in its entirety: In model experiments, roughly one uniquely barcoded TCR beta cDNA molecule per two T cells was captured by template switching. Using deep sequencing normalized with unique cDNA molecular identifiers, the study measured how TCR beta repertoire diversity changes with age. The donors were split into four age groups: young (average about 16 years), middle-aged (about 40), aged (approximately 60) and long-lived (about 82). To avoid experimental bias, donors of different ages were spread randomly across the sequencing lanes. The study analyzed two additional independent replicas of 1 million unique cDNA reads from the same blood draw for two donors, one aged 18 to 30 and one aged 80 or older. Broad study findings and their caveats: Total diversity estimates from one million sequenced T cells were considered lower bounds and underestimates. The long-lived group showed more naive CD4+ T cells, fewer expanded clones and increased TCR diversity than the aged group, suggesting age selection. Because the CMV infection status of the donors was unknown, age-related changes in expanded clonotypes may potentially have been confounded. Bulk unsorted PBMC profiling prevented conclusive comparison of naive and antigen-experienced compartments. Observed TCR beta diversity per million T cells fell roughly linearly with age, and a significant reduction was already apparent by age around 40. Observed TCR beta diversity correlated strongly with the percentage of naive T cells measured by flow cytometry.

The rearranged segments are TRBV28 and TRBJ2-7; TRBD2 fits 9 bases in the junction. Sequencing was carried out using blood. The clonotype comes from a woman aged 80 or over in good health. Donor details come from another sample of the same person, matched by shared clones. The sequenced DNA: TGTGCCAGCAGCCATCTCCGGACTAGCGAACTCGAGCAGTACTTC. This gives the protein CASSHLRTSELEQYF.